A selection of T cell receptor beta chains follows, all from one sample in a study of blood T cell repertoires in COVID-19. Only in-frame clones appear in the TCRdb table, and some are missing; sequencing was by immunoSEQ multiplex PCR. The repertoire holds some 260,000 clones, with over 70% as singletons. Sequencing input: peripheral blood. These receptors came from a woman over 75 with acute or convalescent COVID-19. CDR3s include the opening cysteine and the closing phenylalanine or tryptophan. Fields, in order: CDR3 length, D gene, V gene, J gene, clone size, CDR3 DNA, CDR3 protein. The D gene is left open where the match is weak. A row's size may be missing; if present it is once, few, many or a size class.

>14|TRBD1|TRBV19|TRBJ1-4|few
TGTGCCAGTAGTGGGACAGGGCTTGCTGAAAAACTGTTTTTT
CASSGTGLAEKLFF
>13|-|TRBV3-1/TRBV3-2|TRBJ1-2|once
TGTGCCAGTAGCCAACAGGTTGGCTATGGCTACACCTTC
CASSQQVGYGYTF
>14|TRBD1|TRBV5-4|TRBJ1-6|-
TGTGCCAGCAGCGCACAGGGGGTAAATTCACCCCTCCACTTT
CASSAQGVNSPLHF
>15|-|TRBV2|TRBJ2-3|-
TGTGCCAGCAGTGGCGGGCTTCCTATCACAGATACGCAGTATTTT
CASSGGLPITDTQYF
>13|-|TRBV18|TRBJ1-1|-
TGTGCCAGCTCACCAGCGGGGGGGACTGAAGCTTTCTTT
CASSPAGGTEAFF
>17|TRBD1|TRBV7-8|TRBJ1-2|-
TGTGCCAGCAGCTTAGCGGGGACAGGCTTTGATCTGAATGGCTACACCTTC
CASSLAGTGFDLNGYTF
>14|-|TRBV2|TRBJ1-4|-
TGTGCCAGCAGTGAATTACAAAAAGGCGGAAAACTGTTTTTT
CASSELQKGGKLFF
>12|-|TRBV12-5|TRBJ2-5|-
TGTGCTAGTGGTTTGACGGGGGAGACCCAGTACTTC
CASGLTGETQYF
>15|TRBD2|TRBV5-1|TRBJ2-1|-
TGCGCCAGCAGCGAGGGTGGCGGGAGGAGCAATGAGCAGTTCTTC
CASSEGGGRSNEQFF
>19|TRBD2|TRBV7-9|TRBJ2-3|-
TGTGCCAGCAGCTTAGTGGACCGTAAGCCAGCGGGAGTCGCAGATACGCAGTATTTT
CASSLVDRKPAGVADTQYF
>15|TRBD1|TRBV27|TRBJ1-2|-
TGTGCCAGCAGTTTTGGGACAGGAGGTAGCTATGGCTACACCTTC
CASSFGTGGSYGYTF
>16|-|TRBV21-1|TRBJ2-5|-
TGTGCCAGCAGCAAATCGCCTGGGGGGTACCAAGAGACCCAGTACTTC
CASSKSPGGYQETQYF
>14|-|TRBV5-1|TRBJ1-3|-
TGCGCCAGCAGTCCGGACAACTCTGGAAACACCATATATTTT
CASSPDNSGNTIYF
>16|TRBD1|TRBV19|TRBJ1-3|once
TGTGCCAGTAGTTTGGGACAGGGGGCTCTTGGAAACACCATATATTTT
CASSLGQGALGNTIYF
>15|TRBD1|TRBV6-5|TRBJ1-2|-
TGTGCCAGCAGGAGGGTGATGACAGGGGATTATGGCTACACCTTC
CASRRVMTGDYGYTF
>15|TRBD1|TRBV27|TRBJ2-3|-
TGTGCCAGCAGTTCACCGGGACAGGGGACAGATACGCAGTATTTT
CASSSPGQGTDTQYF
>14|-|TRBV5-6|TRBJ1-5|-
TGTGCCAGCAGCCGAAGAGGGTTGGCTCAGCCCCAGCATTTT
CASSRRGLAQPQHF
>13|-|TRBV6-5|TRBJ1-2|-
TGTGCCAGCAACAAACGAGGGACAAATGGCTACACCTTC
CASNKRGTNGYTF
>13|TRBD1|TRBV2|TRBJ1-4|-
TGTGCCAGCCGGACAGGGTTGCATGAAAAACTGTTTTTT
CASRTGLHEKLFF
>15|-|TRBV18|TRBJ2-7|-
TGTGCCAGCTCACCACCGGGGCTTAGCTCCTACGAGCAGTACTTC
CASSPPGLSSYEQYF
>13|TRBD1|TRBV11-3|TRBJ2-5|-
TGTGCCAGCGGGACAGGGGTAGGAGAGACCCAGTACTTC
CASGTGVGETQYF
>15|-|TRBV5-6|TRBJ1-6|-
TGTGCCAGCAGCCTAGGGACACCTAATAATTCACCCCTCCACTTT
CASSLGTPNNSPLHF
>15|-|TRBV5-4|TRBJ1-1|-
TGTGCCAGCAGCCCGGCGGGGGCCGGGGACACTGAAGCTTTCTTT
CASSPAGAGDTEAFF
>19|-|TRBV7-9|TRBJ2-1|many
TGTGCCAGCAGCCCCGTGGGGAGGCCGGTGGGGAGCTCCTACAATGAGCAGTTCTTC
CASSPVGRPVGSSYNEQFF
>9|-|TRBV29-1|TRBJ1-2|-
TGCAGCGTTGGGGCAGGCTACACCTTC
CSVGAGYTF
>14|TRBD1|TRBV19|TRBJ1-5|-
TGTGCCAGTAGTAGTTGGACAGGGGCACAGCCCCAGCATTTT
CASSSWTGAQPQHF
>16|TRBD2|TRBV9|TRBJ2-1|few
TGTGCCAGCAGCGTAAGGGGGCTAGCGGGGTCTATGGAGCAGTTCTTC
CASSVRGLAGSMEQFF
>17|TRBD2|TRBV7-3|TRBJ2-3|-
TGTGCCAGCAGCTCCAAGACTAGCGGGGGCCACCGAGATACGCAGTATTTT
CASSSKTSGGHRDTQYF
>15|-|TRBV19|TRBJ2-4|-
TGTGCCAGTAGTATGATTGGGGGGGCGAAAAACATTCAGTACTTC
CASSMIGGAKNIQYF
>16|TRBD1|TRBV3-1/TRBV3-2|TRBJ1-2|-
TGTGCCAGCAGCCAAGAATGGGCAGGGGGTTCGCATGGCTACACCTTC
CASSQEWAGGSHGYTF
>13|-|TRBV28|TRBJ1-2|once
TGTGCCAGCAGTTTAAGACAGTACTATGGCTACACCTTC
CASSLRQYYGYTF
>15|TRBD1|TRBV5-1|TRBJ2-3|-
TGCGCCAGCAGCTTGGGTGACAGGGTAGCAGATACGCAGTATTTT
CASSLGDRVADTQYF
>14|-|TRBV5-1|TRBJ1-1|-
TGCGCCAGCAGCCCAGGGTCCGGGTTTGCTGAAGCTTTCTTT
CASSPGSGFAEAFF
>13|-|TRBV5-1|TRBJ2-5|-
TGCGCCAGCAGCTATAACGACAGAACCTCACCGTACTTC
CASSYNDRTSPYF
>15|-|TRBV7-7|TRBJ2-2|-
TGTGCCAGCAGCTCCCCCGGGACAAAGTCTGGGGAGCTGTTTTTT
CASSSPGTKSGELFF
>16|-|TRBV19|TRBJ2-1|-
TGTGCCAGTAGTACCTCGAATAGGGGGAATGTATATGAGCAGTTCTTC
CASSTSNRGNVYEQFF
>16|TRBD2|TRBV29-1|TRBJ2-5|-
TGCAGCGTTGAAGCTCTTAGCGGGAGGCCACTTGGGACCCAGTACTTC
CSVEALSGRPLGTQYF
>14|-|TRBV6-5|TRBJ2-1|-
TGTGCCAGTAGCAGGGGTGTCGGTAACAATGAGCAGTTCTTC
CASSRGVGNNEQFF
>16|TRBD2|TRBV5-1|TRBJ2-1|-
TGCGCCAGCAGCTTAGGACTAGCGGGGGGCGAGAATGAGCAGTTCTTC
CASSLGLAGGENEQFF
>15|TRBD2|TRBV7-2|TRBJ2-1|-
TGTGCCAGCAGCTTTGAACTAGCGGGCGACAATGAGCAGTTCTTC
CASSFELAGDNEQFF
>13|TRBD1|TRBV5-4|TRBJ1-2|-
TGTGCCAGCAGCCGGGACAGGGTGAGTGGCTACACCTTC
CASSRDRVSGYTF
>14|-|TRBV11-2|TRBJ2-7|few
TGTGCCAGCAGCCTCGTACAGGAGTGGAGCGAGCAGTACTTC
CASSLVQEWSEQYF
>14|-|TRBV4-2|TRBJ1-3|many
TGTGCCAGCAGCCAAGGGGGGGTTGGAAACACCATATATTTT
CASSQGGVGNTIYF
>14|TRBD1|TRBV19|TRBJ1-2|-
TGTGCCAGTAGTCCGCAGACAGGGAACTATGGCTACACCTTC
CASSPQTGNYGYTF
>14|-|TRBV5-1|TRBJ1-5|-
TGCGCCAGCAGCTTGGACGCAGGGAAGAGGCCCCAGCATTTT
CASSLDAGKRPQHF
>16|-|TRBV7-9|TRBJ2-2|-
TGTGCCAGCAGCTTAGGGGCTAGCAGCTCCACCGGGGAGCTGTTTTTT
CASSLGASSSTGELFF
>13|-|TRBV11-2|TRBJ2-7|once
TGTGCCAGCAGCATCGGGGAATTTTACGAGCAGTACTTC
CASSIGEFYEQYF
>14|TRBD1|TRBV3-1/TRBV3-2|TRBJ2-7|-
TGTGCCAGCAGCCAAGGGGACAGGGCCTACGAGCAGTACTTC
CASSQGDRAYEQYF
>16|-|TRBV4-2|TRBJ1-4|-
TGTGCCAGCAGCCAAGAATTGGTTGCAGGTAATGAAAAACTGTTTTTT
CASSQELVAGNEKLFF
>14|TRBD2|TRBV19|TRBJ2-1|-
TGTGCCAGTAGTATGGTGGGACTAAACAATGAGCAGTTCTTC
CASSMVGLNNEQFF
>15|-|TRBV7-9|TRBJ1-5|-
TGTGCCAGCAGCTTGGGGGGTGGGAGCAATCAGCCCCAGCATTTT
CASSLGGGSNQPQHF
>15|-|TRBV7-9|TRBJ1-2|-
TGTGCCAGCAGCTTACAGGCCGGGAGAAACTATGGCTACACCTTC
CASSLQAGRNYGYTF
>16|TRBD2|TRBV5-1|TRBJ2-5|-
TGCGCCAGCAGCTTCGGGCCTAGCGGGGGCCAAGAGACCCAGTACTTC
CASSFGPSGGQETQYF
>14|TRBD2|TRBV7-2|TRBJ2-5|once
TGTGCCAGCAGGACGACCGGGGGGCAAGAGACCCAGTACTTC
CASRTTGGQETQYF
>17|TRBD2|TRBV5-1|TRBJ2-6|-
TGCGCCAGCAGCTTAACTAGCGGGAGCTCTGGGGCCAACGTCCTGACTTTC
CASSLTSGSSGANVLTF
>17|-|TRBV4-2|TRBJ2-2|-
TGTGCCAGCAGCAAACATTCTAGCTCCGGCCAACCCGGGGAGCTGTTTTTT
CASSKHSSSGQPGELFF
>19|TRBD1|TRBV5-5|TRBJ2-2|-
TGTGCCAGCAGCTTGGGGTTCCGGGACAGGGAAGGTGACACCGGGGAGCTGTTTTTT
CASSLGFRDREGDTGELFF
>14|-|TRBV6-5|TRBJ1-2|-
TGTGCCAGCAAAGGGGGGGTATTTGTCAGGGGCTACACCTTC
CASKGGVFVRGYTF